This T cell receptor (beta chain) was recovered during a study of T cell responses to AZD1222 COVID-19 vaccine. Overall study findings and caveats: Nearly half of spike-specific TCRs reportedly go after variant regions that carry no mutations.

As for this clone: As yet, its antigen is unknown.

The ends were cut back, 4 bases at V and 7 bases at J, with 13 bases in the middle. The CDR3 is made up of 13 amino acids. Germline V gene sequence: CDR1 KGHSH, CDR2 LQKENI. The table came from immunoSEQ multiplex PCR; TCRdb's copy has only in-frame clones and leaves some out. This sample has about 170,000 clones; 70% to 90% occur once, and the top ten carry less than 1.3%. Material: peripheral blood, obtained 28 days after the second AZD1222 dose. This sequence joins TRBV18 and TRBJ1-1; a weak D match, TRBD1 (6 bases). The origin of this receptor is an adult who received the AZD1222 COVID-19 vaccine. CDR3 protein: CASSQGTPIEAFF. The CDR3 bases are TGTGCCAGCTCACAGGGGACACCTATTGAAGCTTTCTTT.